A selection of T cell receptor beta chains follows, all from one sample in a study of CD8 T cells in ankylosing spondylitis. From the 5' RACE reads, TCRdb called clonotypes with MiXCR, one entry per CDR3 protein. Of around 450,000 distinct CDR3 sequences listed, about 25% were seen once; the top ten hold about 0.92%. Specimen: blood, either unsorted or a sorted T cell fraction (not recorded which). The receptors originated from a male donor with ankylosing spondylitis. Both conserved end residues are part of each CDR3. A D gene is named only where the DNA matches it firmly. Clone size, where shown, is once, few, many, or a class for clones that have expanded.

D gene	V gene	clone size	J gene	CDR3 DNA	CDR3 protein
TRBD2	TRBV4-1	.	TRBJ2-3	TGCGCCAGCAGCCCCGGACGAGCGGGAGGGGCAGGTACGCAGTATTTT	CASSPGRAGGAGTQYF
.	TRBV25-1	.	TRBJ2-2	TGTGCCAGCACAAGCACCGGGGAGCTGTTTTTT	CASTSTGELFF
.	TRBV20-1	.	TRBJ2-5	TGCAGTGCGGAGAGGGACGAGCAAGAGACCCAGTACTTC	CSAERDEQETQYF
.	TRBV7-9	.	TRBJ1-4	TGTGCCAGCAGACCTAACAGGGAAGATGAAAAACTGTTTTTT	CASRPNREDEKLFF
.	TRBV14	.	TRBJ2-5	TGTGCCAGCAGCCAAGATCGCTGGGACAAAACAGGGGGGGTGTCTTTGAAGACCCAGTACTTC	CASSQDRWDKTGGVSLKTQYF
TRBD1	TRBV11-2	.	TRBJ2-3	TGTGCCAGCAGCCCCCGGGACAGGGGGTTTGCAGATACGCAGTATTTT	CASSPRDRGFADTQYF
.	TRBV20-1	.	TRBJ2-1	TGCAGTTCTAGCAGGAGCTCCTACAATGAGCAGTTCTTC	CSSSRSSYNEQFF
.	TRBV11-2	many	TRBJ2-3	TGTGCCAGCAGTTTCGGAGATACGCAGTATTTT	CASSFGDTQYF
.	TRBV20-1	.	TRBJ2-7	TGCAGTTCTCCGGGACTCAGCTACGAGCAGTACTTC	CSSPGLSYEQYF
.	TRBV20-1	few	TRBJ1-3	TGCAGTGTGGCAGGGTTAGGAAACACCATATATTTT	CSVAGLGNTIYF
TRBD2	TRBV14	.	TRBJ2-1	TGTGCCAGCAGCCAAGATCTAGGACTAGCGGGAGCCAATGAGCAGTTCTTC	CASSQDLGLAGANEQFF
.	TRBV7-9	.	TRBJ1-1	TGTGCCAGCAGCTCCCTCCCGACGGAGGGGACTGAAGCTTTCTTT	CASSSLPTEGTEAFF
.	TRBV11-2	few	TRBJ2-1	TGTGCCAGCAGCTTCTCTGCCTTAAGTAACAATGAGCAGTTCTTC	CASSFSALSNNEQFF
TRBD2	TRBV20-1	.	TRBJ2-1	TGCAGTGCTATTCCGGGACTAGCGGGATCCTACAATGAGCAGTTCTTC	CSAIPGLAGSYNEQFF
TRBD2	TRBV5-1	few	TRBJ2-3	TGCGCCAGCAGCGGGCAACTAGCGGGACTCACAGATACGCAGTATTTT	CASSGQLAGLTDTQYF
.	TRBV20-1	few	TRBJ1-2	TGCAGTGCTCCTACATCAACTGGCTACACCTTC	CSAPTSTGYTF
TRBD2	TRBV5-1	.	TRBJ2-5	TGCGCCAGCAGCGGGGAGGGTCACATCCAGGAGACCCAGTACTTC	CASSGEGHIQETQYF
TRBD2	TRBV12-5	few	TRBJ2-1	TGTGCTAGTTCCAACGGCGGGAGGCCCGACAATGAGCAGTTCTTC	CASSNGGRPDNEQFF
.	TRBV12-3/TRBV12-4	many	TRBJ1-5	TGTGCCAGCAGTTTACAGGTAGATCAGCCCCAGCATTTT	CASSLQVDQPQHF
.	TRBV6-1	.	TRBJ2-5	TGTGCCAGCGGAGCGGTGGGCCGCGGAGAGACCCAGTACTTC	CASGAVGRGETQYF
.	TRBV28	.	TRBJ2-3	TGTGCCAGCAGTCTCATTCCAGGGCTGACAGATACGCAGTATTTT	CASSLIPGLTDTQYF
.	TRBV5-6	.	TRBJ2-7	TGTGCCAGCAGCCGGCCTGCGAGTTCCGAGCAGTACTTC	CASSRPASSEQYF
.	TRBV7-2	many	TRBJ2-1	TGTGCCAGCAGCTTTCTCAGTTCGGGTGAGCAGTTCTTC	CASSFLSSGEQFF
TRBD1	TRBV10-3	few	TRBJ2-2	TGTGCCATCAGTGATCAAGGGGGCGGCAGGACCGGGGAGCTGTTTTTT	CAISDQGGGRTGELFF
.	TRBV28	few	TRBJ1-4	TGTGCCAGCTATAAAACTAATGAAAAACTGTTTTTT	CASYKTNEKLFF
TRBD2	TRBV20-1	.	TRBJ2-1	TGCAGTGCTCCCTACTCCGGTACTAGCGGGACCTACAATGAGCAGTTCTTC	CSAPYSGTSGTYNEQFF
TRBD2	TRBV12-3/TRBV12-4	.	TRBJ2-1	TGTGCCATCAGCCCTGGACTAGCGGGAGGGCCTCTTTACAATGAGCAGTTCTTC	CAISPGLAGGPLYNEQFF
.	TRBV5-5	.	TRBJ2-2	TGTGCCAGCAGCTCCCGGACCTACGCCGGGGAGCTGTTTTTT	CASSSRTYAGELFF
.	TRBV21-1	.	TRBJ2-1	TGTGCCAGCAGCAGCGGACAGCGCCGCTCCTACAATGAGCAGTTCTTC	CASSSGQRRSYNEQFF
.	TRBV29-1	.	TRBJ2-2	TGCAGCGTGTTCGAGGGAGCGAACACCGGGGAGCTGTTTTTT	CSVFEGANTGELFF
TRBD2	TRBV20-1	.	TRBJ2-1	TGCAGTGCTAGAGGGACTAGCGGGAGTAATGAGCAGTTCTTC	CSARGTSGSNEQFF
TRBD1	TRBV18	.	TRBJ1-5	TGTGCCAGCTCACCAGGGACAGGGACAAATCAGCCCCAGCATTTT	CASSPGTGTNQPQHF
TRBD2	TRBV7-8	.	TRBJ2-1	TGTGCCAGCAGCTTAGCAAGGCGACTAGCGGTATACAATGAGCAGTTCTTC	CASSLARRLAVYNEQFF
.	TRBV4-2	few	TRBJ2-2	TGTGCCAGCAGCCAAGTCAGGGTAGAGAAGGTGGCCGGGGAGCTGTTTTTT	CASSQVRVEKVAGELFF
TRBD1	TRBV29-1	.	TRBJ1-5	TGCAGCGTTGGGACAGGGATGAATCAGCCCCAGCATTTT	CSVGTGMNQPQHF
.	TRBV20-1	few	TRBJ1-1	TGCAGTGCGACAGAGAACACTGAAGCTTTCTTT	CSATENTEAFF
TRBD1	TRBV6-2/TRBV6-3	.	TRBJ2-7	TGTGCCAGCAGCCCCTTCGGACAGGCGACCTACGAGCAGTACTTC	CASSPFGQATYEQYF
TRBD2	TRBV12-5	.	TRBJ2-1	TGTGCTAGTGGTTTGGAACTAGCGGGAGGGGGGAATGAGCAGTTCTTC	CASGLELAGGGNEQFF
.	TRBV3-1	few	TRBJ2-1	TGTGCCAGCAGCCAAGCGGACAGTCATGAGCAGTTCTTC	CASSQADSHEQFF
.	TRBV20-1	few	TRBJ2-1	TGCAGTGCTAGCTGGGGAATCTCCTACAATGAGCAGTTCTTC	CSASWGISYNEQFF
.	TRBV12-3/TRBV12-4	.	TRBJ2-6	TGTGCCAGCAGTGCAGGGGTCTCTGGGGCCAACGTCCTGACTTTC	CASSAGVSGANVLTF
TRBD2	TRBV24-1	few	TRBJ2-1	TGTGCCACCAGTGATGGGACTAGTAGGAATGAGCAGTTCTTC	CATSDGTSRNEQFF
TRBD1	TRBV20-1	few	TRBJ1-5	TGCAGTGCGGGACAGGGATGGGGTCAGCCCCAGCATTTT	CSAGQGWGQPQHF
.	TRBV20-1	few	TRBJ2-5	TGCAGTGAAATGAGGACTGAAGAGACCCAGTACTTC	CSEMRTEETQYF
.	TRBV20-1	few	TRBJ2-7	TGCAGTGCGTGGAGGGGGGTGGACGAGCAGTACTTC	CSAWRGVDEQYF
TRBD2	TRBV24-1	.	TRBJ2-5	TGTGCCACCAGTGATTTAGCTAGCGGGAGGGCCGTGGAGACCCAGTACTTC	CATSDLASGRAVETQYF
TRBD1	TRBV11-2	few	TRBJ2-2	TGTGCCAGCAGCTTACAGGGGGCGCAGGGCGGGGAGCTGTTTTTT	CASSLQGAQGGELFF
.	TRBV6-1	.	TRBJ1-2	TGTGCCAGCAGCGGGACCAGGGTCTATGGCTACACCTTC	CASSGTRVYGYTF
.	TRBV5-1	.	TRBJ2-3	TGCGCCAGCAGCTTGGAAGGGGTTGGAAGCACAGATACGCAGTATTTT	CASSLEGVGSTDTQYF
.	TRBV12-3/TRBV12-4	.	TRBJ1-4	TGTGCCAGCAGTTTGAGGTCGAACGGGGAAAAACTGTTTTTT	CASSLRSNGEKLFF
TRBD2	TRBV6-2/TRBV6-3	.	TRBJ2-3	TGTGCCAGCAGTTATGGGAGGGCCTGGGGTGATACGCAGTATTTT	CASSYGRAWGDTQYF
.	TRBV2	.	TRBJ2-6	TGTGCCAGCAGACCCGGGGCCTCTGGGGCCAACGTCCTGACTTTC	CASRPGASGANVLTF
.	TRBV5-1	few	TRBJ2-5	TGCGCCAGCAGCTGGAACCAAGAGACCCAGTACTTC	CASSWNQETQYF